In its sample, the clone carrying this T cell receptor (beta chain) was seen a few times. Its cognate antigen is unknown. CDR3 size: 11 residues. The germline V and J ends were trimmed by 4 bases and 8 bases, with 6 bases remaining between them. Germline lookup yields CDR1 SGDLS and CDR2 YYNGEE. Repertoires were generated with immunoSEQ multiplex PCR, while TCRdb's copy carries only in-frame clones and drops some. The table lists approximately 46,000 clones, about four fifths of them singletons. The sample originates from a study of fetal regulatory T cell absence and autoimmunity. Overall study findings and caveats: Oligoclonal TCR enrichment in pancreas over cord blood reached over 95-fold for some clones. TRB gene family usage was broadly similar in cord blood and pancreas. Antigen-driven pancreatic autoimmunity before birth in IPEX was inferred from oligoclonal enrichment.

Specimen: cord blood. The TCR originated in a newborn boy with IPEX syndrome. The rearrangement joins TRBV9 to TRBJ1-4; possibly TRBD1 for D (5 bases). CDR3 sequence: CASSPGEKLFF. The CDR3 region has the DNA TGTGCCAGCAGCCCAGGGGAAAAACTGTTTTTT.